Listed below are T cell receptor beta chains from one sample, sequenced in a study of siplizumab effects on memory and regulatory T cells. The repertoire was sequenced with immunoSEQ multiplex PCR; TCRdb's copy has only in-frame clones and lacks some. This table holds some 96,000 clones, approximately 94% found once. Material for sequencing was non-Treg CD4+ T cells sorted from blood. The source of these receptors is a human donor in good health. The CDR3 runs from the conserved cysteine through the conserved F or W. D genes are given only for firm matches. Clone sizes are given selectively: once, few, many, or a class where the clone is expanded.

>TRBD2|TRBJ2-2|NA|TRBV2
CASSVAGVSGELFF
TGTGCCAGCAGTGTTGCGGGAGTGTCCGGGGAGCTGTTTTTT
>NA|TRBJ2-7|NA|TRBV7-9
CASSIRASYEQYF
TGTGCCAGCAGCATACGCGCCTCCTACGAGCAGTACTTC
>NA|TRBJ2-3|NA|TRBV5-4
CASSFGRGSTDTQYF
TGTGCCAGCAGCTTCGGCCGGGGAAGCACAGATACGCAGTATTTT
>NA|TRBJ2-1|NA|TRBV27
CASSLWAKPTYNEQFF
TGTGCCAGCAGTTTATGGGCTAAACCTACCTACAATGAGCAGTTCTTC
>NA|TRBJ2-2|NA|TRBV2
CASSKTGNPWTGELFF
TGTGCCAGCAGCAAGACAGGAAACCCATGGACCGGGGAGCTGTTTTTT
>TRBD1|TRBJ2-3|NA|TRBV4-2
CASSQDGTGGTDTQYF
TGTGCCAGCAGCCAAGACGGGACAGGGGGTACAGATACGCAGTATTTT
>NA|TRBJ2-1|NA|TRBV18
CASSPRLANLLYNEQFF
TGTGCCAGCTCACCTCGTCTAGCGAACCTACTCTACAATGAGCAGTTCTTC
>NA|TRBJ2-7|NA|TRBV7-9
CASSLRHEQYF
TGTGCCAGCAGCTTAAGACACGAGCAGTACTTC
>TRBD2|TRBJ2-3|once|TRBV29-1
CRAEAGGHVDTQYF
TGCAGAGCTGAAGCGGGAGGGCATGTAGATACGCAGTATTTT
>NA|TRBJ2-1|NA|TRBV6-7
CASSYCPAGNQSPYNEQFF
TGTGCCAGCAGTTACTGTCCAGCGGGCAACCAGAGCCCCTACAATGAGCAGTTCTTC
>TRBD1|TRBJ2-7|NA|TRBV5-4
CASSLPGQRPYEQYF
TGTGCCAGCAGCCTACCGGGACAGCGCCCCTACGAGCAGTACTTC
>NA|TRBJ2-2|NA|TRBV19
CASRRTKTGELFF
TGTGCCAGTAGAAGGACAAAAACCGGGGAGCTGTTTTTT
>TRBD1|TRBJ1-5|NA|TRBV19
CASTPGQGNFQPQHF
TGTGCCAGTACCCCTGGACAGGGGAATTTTCAGCCCCAGCATTTT
>NA|TRBJ2-3|NA|TRBV27
CASSLWQGGNTDTQYF
TGTGCCAGCAGTTTATGGCAGGGGGGGAACACAGATACGCAGTATTTT
>TRBD2|TRBJ2-3|NA|TRBV5-4
CASSLSGRATDTQYF
TGTGCCAGCAGCTTAAGCGGGAGGGCCACAGATACGCAGTATTTT
>NA|TRBJ2-2|few|TRBV6-5
CASSGAGTMSGELFF
TGTGCCAGCAGTGGGGCCGGGACAATGAGCGGGGAGCTGTTTTTT
>NA|TRBJ1-5|NA|TRBV28
CASSSLTGNQPQHF
TGTGCCAGCAGTTCCCTCACTGGCAATCAGCCCCAGCATTTT
>TRBD1|TRBJ2-7|NA|TRBV30
CAWSGTGSSEQYF
TGTGCCTGGTCCGGGACAGGGAGTTCCGAGCAGTACTTC
>TRBD1|TRBJ1-5|NA|TRBV2
CASSPTGVGSNQPQHF
TGTGCCAGCAGTCCGACAGGGGTTGGGAGCAATCAGCCCCAGCATTTT
>TRBD1|TRBJ2-5|NA|TRBV14
CASSRDRGTQETQYF
TGTGCCAGCAGTCGGGACAGGGGTACTCAAGAGACCCAGTACTTC
>NA|TRBJ2-1|NA|TRBV7-8
CASSLAPSRAEVSNEQFF
TGTGCCAGCAGCTTAGCCCCTTCACGTGCCGAGGTCTCCAATGAGCAGTTCTTC
>TRBD1|TRBJ2-1|once|TRBV18
CASSPPRTGNNEQFF
TGTGCCAGCTCACCACCCCGGACAGGGAACAATGAGCAGTTCTTC
>NA|TRBJ2-1|NA|TRBV2
CASREQSSYNEQFF
TGTGCCAGCCGGGAGCAAAGCTCCTACAATGAGCAGTTCTTC
>TRBD2|TRBJ2-1|once|TRBV7-3
CASSSGLYNEQFF
TGTGCCAGCAGCTCGGGACTATACAATGAGCAGTTCTTC
>TRBD1|TRBJ1-1|NA|TRBV19
CATDDRGRNTEAFF
TGTGCCACCGATGACAGGGGGCGGAACACTGAAGCTTTCTTT
>NA|TRBJ2-7|NA|TRBV7-2
CASSLKGPSYEQYF
TGTGCCAGCAGCTTAAAAGGGCCCTCCTACGAGCAGTACTTC
>NA|TRBJ2-1|NA|TRBV21-1
CASRNPLCASGSGGHNEQFF
TGTGCCAGCAGAAACCCCTTGTGTGCTAGCGGGAGTGGTGGCCACAATGAGCAGTTCTTC
>NA|TRBJ2-7|NA|TRBV7-9
CASSSPASSYEQYF
TGTGCCAGCAGCTCCCCGGCTTCGTCCTACGAGCAGTACTTC
>NA|TRBJ2-1|NA|TRBV7-3
CASSIRPYNEQFF
TGTGCCAGCAGCATCCGCCCCTACAATGAGCAGTTCTTC
>TRBD2|TRBJ2-7|NA|TRBV28
CASSLLGGTSGVKYYSYEQYF
TGTGCCAGCAGTTTATTAGGCGGGACTAGCGGGGTGAAATACTATTCCTACGAGCAGTACTTC
>NA|TRBJ2-1|NA|TRBV2
CASSEARLLNEQFF
TGTGCCAGCAGTGAAGCGAGGTTGTTAAATGAGCAGTTCTTC
>NA|TRBJ1-6|NA|TRBV5-4
CASSLDAGSYNSPLHF
TGTGCCAGCAGCCTGGACGCGGGGAGCTATAATTCACCCCTCCACTTT
>NA|TRBJ2-3|NA|TRBV7-3
CASSFGPPSTDTQYF
TGTGCCAGCAGCTTCGGACCGCCCAGCACAGATACGCAGTATTTT
>NA|TRBJ1-1|NA|TRBV6-5
CASADRGLNTEAFF
TGTGCCAGCGCCGACCGGGGCCTAAACACTGAAGCTTTCTTT
>TRBD2|TRBJ2-5|NA|TRBV10-3
CAISEGISGRMETQYF
TGTGCCATCAGTGAGGGGATTAGCGGGAGAATGGAGACCCAGTACTTC
>NA|TRBJ1-4|NA|TRBV7-9
CASPETDEKLFF
TGTGCCAGCCCCGAGACCGACGAAAAACTGTTTTTT
>NA|TRBJ2-5|NA|TRBV27
CASSLNSVGAGWETQYF
TGTGCCAGCAGTTTAAACTCCGTGGGGGCAGGTTGGGAGACCCAGTACTTC
>NA|TRBJ1-5|NA|TRBV6-6
CASSFGSNQPQHF
TGTGCCAGCAGCTTTGGTTCCAATCAGCCCCAGCATTTT
>NA|TRBJ2-5|NA|TRBV29-1
CSAPGGRKETQYF
TGCAGCGCCCCGGGGGGCCGGAAAGAGACCCAGTACTTC
>TRBD2|TRBJ2-5|NA|TRBV4-1
CASSRSGAGAAGETQYF
TGCGCCAGCAGCCGAAGCGGAGCGGGAGCTGCGGGGGAGACCCAGTACTTC
>NA|TRBJ1-2|NA|TRBV6-5
CASSSPSGLHYGYTF
TGTGCCAGCAGCTCCCCGTCAGGGTTGCACTATGGCTACACCTTC
>NA|TRBJ2-3|NA|TRBV19
CATRTQKGADTQYF
TGTGCCACCCGGACCCAAAAGGGGGCAGATACGCAGTATTTT
>NA|TRBJ1-3|NA|TRBV15
CATSRGGQSSGSGNTIYF
TGTGCCACCAGCAGAGGTGGGCAGAGCTCTGGGTCTGGAAACACCATATATTTT
>NA|TRBJ2-7|once|TRBV7-3
CASSLGVSYEQYF
TGTGCCAGCAGCTTAGGGGTATCCTACGAGCAGTACTTC
>NA|TRBJ1-6|NA|TRBV7-2
CASSSRGNSPLHF
TGTGCCAGCAGCTCCAGGGGTAATTCACCCCTCCACTTT
>NA|TRBJ2-3|NA|TRBV27
CARKTGLNTQYF
TGTGCCAGAAAAACAGGGTTGAATACGCAGTATTTT
>TRBD1|TRBJ2-5|once|TRBV27
CATSTGGEETQYF
TGTGCCACTTCGACAGGGGGGGAGGAGACCCAGTACTTC
>NA|TRBJ2-2|NA|TRBV11-2
CASVRWAPNTGELFF
TGTGCCAGCGTCCGCTGGGCTCCGAACACCGGGGAGCTGTTTTTT
>TRBD2|TRBJ2-3|NA|TRBV7-9
CASSLGLAGGTDTQYF
TGTGCCAGCAGCTTGGGGTTAGCGGGAGGGACAGATACGCAGTATTTT
>TRBD2|TRBJ2-3|NA|TRBV10-1
CASSLAGSGADTQYF
TGCGCCAGCAGCCTAGCGGGATCGGGGGCAGATACGCAGTATTTT
>TRBD2|TRBJ2-2|NA|TRBV5-1
CASSSPGLAGPLNTGELFF
TGCGCCAGCAGCTCACCGGGACTAGCGGGGCCACTCAACACCGGGGAGCTGTTTTTT
>NA|TRBJ1-2|NA|TRBV9
CASSVDGAGYTF
TGTGCCAGCAGCGTAGATGGGGCGGGCTACACCTTC
>TRBD1|TRBJ1-1|NA|TRBV12-5
CASGRPGTGTAEAFF
TGTGCTAGTGGTCGTCCCGGGACAGGGACTGCGGAAGCTTTCTTT
>NA|TRBJ2-7|once|TRBV11-2
CASSPTGSYEQYF
TGTGCCAGCAGCCCGACGGGTTCCTACGAGCAGTACTTC
>NA|TRBJ1-2|NA|TRBV18
CASSPRHRDNLGYTF
TGTGCCAGCTCACCTCGGCACAGGGACAATCTTGGCTACACCTTC
>NA|TRBJ2-2|NA|TRBV10-3
CAISVMELTGELFF
TGTGCCATCAGCGTAATGGAGCTGACCGGGGAGCTGTTTTTT
>NA|TRBJ1-6|NA|TRBV5-1
CASSLENSPLHF
TGCGCCAGCAGCTTGGAAAACTCACCCCTCCACTTT
>NA|TRBJ2-1|once|TRBV5-5
CASSDGLYSGNEQFF
TGTGCCAGCAGCGACGGACTCTACTCGGGCAATGAGCAGTTCTTC